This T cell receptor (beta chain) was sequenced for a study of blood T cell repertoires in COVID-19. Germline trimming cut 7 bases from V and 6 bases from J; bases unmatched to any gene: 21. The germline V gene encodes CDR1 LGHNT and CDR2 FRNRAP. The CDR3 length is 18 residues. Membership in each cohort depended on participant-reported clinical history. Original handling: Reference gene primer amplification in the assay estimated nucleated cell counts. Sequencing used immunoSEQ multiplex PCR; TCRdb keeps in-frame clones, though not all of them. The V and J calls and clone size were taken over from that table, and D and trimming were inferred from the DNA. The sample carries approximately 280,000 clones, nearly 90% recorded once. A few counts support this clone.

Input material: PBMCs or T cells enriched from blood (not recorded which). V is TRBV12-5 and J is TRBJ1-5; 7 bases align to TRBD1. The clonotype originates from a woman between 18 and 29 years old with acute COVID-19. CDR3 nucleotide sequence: TGTGCTAGTGACCTAAATCCTTTCCAGGGGGGTGTAGGTCAGCCCCAGCATTTT. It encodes CASDLNPFQGGVGQPQHF.